What follows describes a single TCR beta chain. Each participant's cohort was designated according to participant-reported clinical history. The record originates from a study of blood T cell repertoires in COVID-19. This CDR3 is 14 amino acids long. The junction had 10 bases not matched to a gene; V was cut back by 7 bases and J by 7 bases. The germline V gene encodes CDR1 MNHNY and CDR2 SVGAGI (reference sequence). Sequenced by immunoSEQ multiplex PCR; TCRdb stores in-frame clones only, minus some. The top ten clones hold around 4.5% of a sample with approximately 300,000 clones, 70% to 90% of them seen once.

The TCR sequence derives from a woman aged 25-40 years who had recovered from COVID-19. The chain employs TRBV6-6 and TRBJ2-5, with 9 bases that match TRBD2. Sequenced input: PBMCs or T cells enriched from blood (not recorded which). The CDR3 protein is CASTGREGLMTQYF. In nucleotides, the CDR3 is TGTGCCAGCACCGGGCGGGAGGGCCTCATGACCCAGTACTTC.